This entry features one T cell receptor (beta chain) sequence. Its target is unknown. This entry is derived from a study of PD-1 blockade in classical Hodgkin lymphoma. Autologous stem cell transplantation was followed by relapse in every patient, and brentuximab vedotin exposure varied. Using immunoSEQ multiplex PCR, the repertoire was profiled, and TCRdb retains in-frame clones only, with some absent. The sample carries about 100,000 clones, more than 85% recorded once. Study conclusions and caveats: Baseline TCR diversity was reportedly lower in newly diagnosed patients than in healthy donors. It was reported as lower still in relapsed/refractory patients. Among the patients, those starting nivolumab under 1 year after ASCT were excluded. Whereas CD4+ TCR diversity had risen significantly by C4D1, CD8+ TCR diversity had not. Patients newly diagnosed and complete responders had comparable baseline diversity.

From germline, CDR1 is SEHNR and CDR2 FQNEAQ (reference sequence). V lost 1 base and J 4 bases, leaving 5 bases between the germline ends. CDR3 length equals 13 residues. The chain joins TRBV7-9 to TRBJ1-5; tentative D call: TRBD1 (5 bases). Sequenced material: peripheral blood mononuclear cells (PBMCs), taken before the second cycle of nivolumab. The receptor was derived from a human donor with classical Hodgkin lymphoma. This CDR3 reads CASSLGQNQPQHF. CDR3 bases: TGTGCCAGCAGCTTAGGACAGAATCAGCCCCAGCATTTT.